This T cell receptor beta chain originates from a study of blood T cell repertoires in COVID-19. Study at large: Nucleic acid was either cDNA or gDNA, and it came from T cells, B-cell-depleted T cells, or PBMCs.

V was shortened by 2 bases and J by 0 bases, with 8 bases between the two germline ends. The CDR3 spans 14 residues. The germline gives CDR1 SGHVS, CDR2 FNYEAQ. Repertoires were generated with immunoSEQ multiplex PCR, while TCRdb's copy carries only in-frame clones and drops some. The sample carries approximately 230,000 clones, about nine tenths recorded once. The receptor was derived from a woman in her late teens or twenties who had recovered from COVID-19. The sequenced material came from PBMCs or T cells enriched from blood (not recorded which). V and J are TRBV7-6 and TRBJ2-7; the D is unclear. DNA of the CDR3: TGTGCCAGCAGCTTACTAGTGGGCTCCTACGAGCAGTACTTC. Residues: CASSLLVGSYEQYF.